The entry that follows covers one T cell receptor beta chain sequence. This clonotype occurred many times. The clone's antigen remains unknown. No much larger clone exists at a distance of one base, and base qualities are not known. The library was generated by multiplex PCR. Sequencing used an Illumina HiSeq 4000. iRepertoire HTBI primers and Arm-PCR amplification of CDR3 regions were used to construct TCR beta libraries. Before sequencing, the PCR products underwent gel purification. In the paper's pipeline: Across samples, some 62 TRBV and around 15 TRBJ segments were identified and used for gene usage analysis of CDR3 amino acid clonotypes. COPE and FqMerger were used to merge filtered high-quality paired reads into contigs. BLAST was used to align contigs to the IMGT TRBV, TRBD and TRBJ reference genes, and CDR3 was defined following IMGT. Clonotypes above 0.1% frequency were classified as highly expanded clones. Shannon entropy served as the measure of repertoire diversity, while the Gini coefficient captured V-J evenness. Clonotypes shared by more than one individual were considered public. TCRdb's own reprocessing of the public reads used fastp at Q25 and MiXCR and kept productive beta chains. Entries are consolidated by CDR3 protein sequence, retaining the most common genes and DNA. None of the V and J calls come from the authors' own analysis; TCRdb made them. In this sample the table shows a few hundred thousand distinct CDR3 sequences, over 20% of which occur a single time. The ten largest account for roughly an eighth of the sample.

The junction carries 21 bases between V and J, which are trimmed by 5 bases and 4 bases respectively. CDR1 and CDR2, per the germline V gene, are MDHEN and SYDVKM. From the cysteine through the phenylalanine, the CDR3 covers 17 amino acids. The read is trimmed to its CDR3 DNA, 51 bases read in frame from base 1. The data derive from a study of regulatory T cells in long-lasting Graves disease (dated by TCRdb to 2020 to 2023). For the wider study: Persistent Graves' disease meant more than 5 years of antithyroid drug treatment with TSH receptor autoantibodies that stayed positive. Persistent Graves' disease patients in the clinical cohort had taken antithyroid drugs for approximately ten years on average. A total of 33 samples underwent TCR sequencing, from some 13 patients with persistent Graves' disease and approximately 20 patients with newly diagnosed Graves' disease. This study used TCR sequencing and RNA sequencing of peripheral blood to compare persistent Graves' disease patients against newly diagnosed Graves' disease patients. The study took place in China and was registered as a clinical trial. Overall study results and their limits: Sequencing and analysis were restricted to the TCR beta chain. Persistent disease showed preferential use of TRBV28, TRBJ1-2 and TRBJ2-5, whereas newly diagnosed disease favored TRBV20-1 and TRBJ2-1. Persistent patients shared more public clonotypes among themselves (2,741) than newly diagnosed patients did (approximately 870). The authors noted that the small sample size was a limitation that may lower accuracy. Only peripheral blood was studied, because thyroid tissue, the primary lesion, was inaccessible. Compared with newly diagnosed patients, patients with persistent Graves' disease had lower TCR Shannon entropy and fewer highly expanded clones, which suggests clonal expansion.

The label giving this sample's time point can be read as: persistent/refractory GD, antithyroid drugs over 5 years with positive TRAb. For both TCR sequencing and RNA sequencing, RNA was extracted from PBMCs in TRIzol. The diagnosis of Graves' disease followed American Thyroid Association guidelines. Patients were recruited from an endocrinology department in Xi'an, China. Each patient gave 7 to 9.5 milliliters of peripheral blood, collected in an EDTA anticoagulant tube. PBMCs were isolated by Ficoll Paque Plus density gradient separation without further T cell sorting. RNA quality was checked with an Agilent 2100 Bioanalyzer and agarose gel, and concentration with a NanoDrop 2000.

The starting material was peripheral blood mononuclear cells (PBMCs), obtained when the disease was refractory, from a patient treated with antithyroid drugs. This TCR derives from a female donor with Graves disease. The chain is assembled from TRBV28 and TRBJ1-3, with no confidently assigned D gene. The CDR3 amino acid sequence is: CASSPLSRAVWGNTIYF. The nucleotide sequence is given as TGTGCCAGCAGTCCACTCTCCCGGGCTGTCTGGGGAAACACCATATATTTT.